A single T cell receptor beta chain is shown here with its context. Its target is not known. These data belong to a study of T-cell reconstitution after alpha-beta-depleted transplantation in children. General observations from the study: In some patients, recipient T cells and intrathymic progenitors surviving conditioning explained high day-60 diversity. It was reported that alpha-beta T cells came from several hundred expanded graft clones (about two months after transplant).

Preparing the TCRbeta library involved the use of unique molecular identifiers. Via MiXCR, TCRdb re-called the PCR reads, giving one row per CDR3 protein. The table shows fewer than 250,000 distinct CDR3 sequences, with approximately 15% occurring only once. V lost 5 bases to trimming and J lost 6 bases; unmatched junction nucleotides: 9. Germline V lookup: CDR1 SGHTA, CDR2 FQGNSA. This CDR3 is 15 amino acids long. The TCR comes from a male patient aged 2 to 10 who had a stem cell transplant for acute lymphoblastic leukemia, so the T cells may come from the graft donor. The sample was PBMCs, mostly from graft donor cells, taken 360 days after TCRalphabeta/CD19-depleted stem cell transplant. The rearrangement links TRBV7-2 to TRBJ2-1; TRBD1 agrees at 8 bases. CDR3 DNA sequence: TGTGCCAGCAGCCGAGGACAGGGATTTAGCAATGAGCAGTTCTTC. Translation: CASSRGQGFSNEQFF.